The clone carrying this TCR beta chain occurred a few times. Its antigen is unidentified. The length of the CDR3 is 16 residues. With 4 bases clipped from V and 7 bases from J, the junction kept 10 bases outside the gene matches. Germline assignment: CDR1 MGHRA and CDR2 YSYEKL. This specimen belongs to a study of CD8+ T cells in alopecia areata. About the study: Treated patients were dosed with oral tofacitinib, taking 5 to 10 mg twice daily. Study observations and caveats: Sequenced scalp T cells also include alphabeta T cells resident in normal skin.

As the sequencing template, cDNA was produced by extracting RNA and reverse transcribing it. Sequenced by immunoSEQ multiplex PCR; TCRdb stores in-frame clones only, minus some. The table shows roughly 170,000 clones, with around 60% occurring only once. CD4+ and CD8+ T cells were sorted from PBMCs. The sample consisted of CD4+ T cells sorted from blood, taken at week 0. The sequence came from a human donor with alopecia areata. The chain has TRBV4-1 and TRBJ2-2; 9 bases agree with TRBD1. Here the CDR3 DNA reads TGCGCCAGCAGCCTCCCCAGGGACAGGGACGACGGGGAGCTGTTTTTT. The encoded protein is CASSLPRDRDDGELFF.